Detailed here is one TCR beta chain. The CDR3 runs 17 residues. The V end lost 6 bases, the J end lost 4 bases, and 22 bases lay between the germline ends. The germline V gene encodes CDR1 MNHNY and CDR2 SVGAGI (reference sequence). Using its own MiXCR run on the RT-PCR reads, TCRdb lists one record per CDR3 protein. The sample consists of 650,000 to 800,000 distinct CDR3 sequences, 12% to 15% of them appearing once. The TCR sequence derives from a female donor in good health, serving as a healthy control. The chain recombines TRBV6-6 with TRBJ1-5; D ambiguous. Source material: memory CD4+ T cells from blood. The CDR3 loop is CASSPAVGRDRNQPQHF. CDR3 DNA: TGTGCCAGCAGCCCCGCGGTAGGGAGGGATAGAAATCAGCCCCAGCATTTT.